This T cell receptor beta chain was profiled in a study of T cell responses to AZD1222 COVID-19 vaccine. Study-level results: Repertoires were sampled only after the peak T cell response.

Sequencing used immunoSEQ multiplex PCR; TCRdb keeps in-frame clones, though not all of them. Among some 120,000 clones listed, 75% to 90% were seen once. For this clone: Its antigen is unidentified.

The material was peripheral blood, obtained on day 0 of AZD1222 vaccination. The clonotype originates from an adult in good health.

This CDR3 reads CASSPQGAGAGTGELFF. As DNA, the CDR3 is TGTGCCAGCTCACCACAGGGGGCCGGCGCGGGCACCGGGGAGCTGTTTTTT. The chain combines TRBV18 with TRBJ2-2, with TRBD1 identical over 7 bases. The germline V gene encodes CDR1 KGHSH and CDR2 LQKENI. The CDR3 loop spans 17 amino acids. Germline trimming cut 1 base from V and 4 bases from J; bases unmatched to any gene: 9.